Below, one TCR beta chain is given with its context. This entry is derived from a study of blood T cell repertoires in COVID-19. The ends lost 10 bases at V and 0 bases at J; junction bases unmatched: 5. CDR3 length: 14 amino acids. Germline CDR1 reads LNHDA; CDR2 reads SQIVND (reference sequence). The protocol was immunoSEQ multiplex PCR, while the TCRdb copy is restricted to in-frame clones and leaves out a portion. The repertoire holds around 390,000 clones, around 87% seen once, with approximately 9.3% in the top ten. This sequence was found in a woman between 45 and 65 years old who had recovered from COVID-19. This chain connects TRBV19 to TRBJ1-3; TRBD1 aligns across 8 bases. The sample comprised PBMCs or T cells enriched from blood (not recorded which). The CDR3 nucleotides read TGTGCCACCGGGACAGGATACTCTGGAAACACCATATATTTT. Translating it yields CATGTGYSGNTIYF.